This T cell receptor (beta chain) was sequenced during a study of graft-versus-host responses after intestinal transplantation. Study details: Following induction with anti-thymocyte globulin, all recipients were given tacrolimus and steroids for around three years.

Study-wide results and limits: The marrow of recipients harbored GvH clones, and ileum or blood showed some of them first. Elevated graft-versus-host to host-versus-graft clonal ratios in allografts were recorded for patients with graft-donor T cell macrochimerism.

The CDR3 loop spans 14 amino acids. CDR1 is SGHRS and CDR2 is YFSETQ in the germline V gene. Some clones are missing from TCRdb's copy, which holds only in-frame ones; the method was immunoSEQ multiplex PCR. The sample includes 25,000 to 35,000 clones, roughly nine tenths seen only once; the top ten take around a tenth. As to this clone: Its antigen is unknown.

The receptor's source is a human patient who received an intestinal transplant, so some T cells may come from the graft donor. This sequence joins TRBV5-1 and TRBJ2-5; TRBD1 aligns across 8 bases. The DNA end favors TRBJ2-7, so the J call may be wrong. The sample was PBMCs, taken 450 to 460 days after intestinal transplantation. The CDR3 reads CASSPGTGAYEQYF. The CDR3 DNA is TGCGCCAGCAGCCCCGGGACAGGTGCCTACGAGCAGTACTTC.